The 30 T cell receptor beta chains reported below all come from one sample, sequenced in a study of T cell changes during pregnancy in multiple sclerosis. TCRdb's copy holds only in-frame clones and misses some; the assay was immunoSEQ multiplex PCR. The sample comprises tens of thousands of clones, around 88% of which are singletons, and approximately 6.3% rests with the top ten. Sequences were derived from CD8+ T cells from peripheral blood mononuclear cells, sampled in the first trimester of pregnancy. Source of these receptors: a female donor with multiple sclerosis, enrolled in a pregnancy study.

This rearrangement joins TRBV7-9 to TRBJ2-1, with 7 bases matching TRBD1. The CDR3 covers 14 residues. The V segment lost 7 bases and the J segment 5 bases; nucleotides outside the gene matches: 8. Germline V CDR1 and CDR2: SEHNR, FQNEAQ (reference sequence). The DNA for the CDR3 is TGTGCCAGCACCTCCGGGACAGCTGACAATGAGCAGTTCTTC. As protein: CASTSGTADNEQFF.

This chain connects TRBV9 to TRBJ2-1; 9 bases are shared with TRBD2. Germline V lookup: CDR1 SGDLS, CDR2 YYNGEE. The CDR3 length is 18 residues. The J segment lost 0 bases and the V segment lost 4 bases, leaving 11 bases of the junction unmatched. As DNA, the CDR3 is TGTGCCAGCAGCCCAGGACTAGCGCGAATGAGCTCCTACAATGAGCAGTTCTTC. Amino acids: CASSPGLARMSSYNEQFF.

The J gene is TRBJ2-2, the V gene TRBV27; D gene unclear. Trimming pared 0 bases from V and 1 base from J, leaving 3 bases between. CDR3 size: 14 residues. CDR1 and CDR2 (germline): MNHEY, SMNVEV (reference sequence). The CDR3 coding sequence is TGTGCCAGCAGTTTATCCGTGAACACCGGGGAGCTGTTTTTT. It translates to CASSLSVNTGELFF.

The V gene is TRBV28, the J gene TRBJ2-7, with D possibly TRBD1 on 6 matching bases. Germline lookup yields CDR1 MDHEN and CDR2 SYDVKM. This CDR3 has 12 residues. The V and J ends lost 9 bases and 4 bases respectively, with 13 bases between them. CDR3 DNA sequence: TGTGCCAGAACAGGGCGTGGGTACGAGCAGTACTTC. Translation: CARTGRGYEQYF.

The gene calls are TRBV13 and TRBJ2-1, with TRBD1 identical over 9 bases. The CDR3 is 14 amino acids. Germline V CDR1 and CDR2: PRHDT, FYEKMQ (reference sequence). Germline trimming cut 3 bases from V and 7 bases from J; bases unmatched to any gene: 4. CDR3 sequence (DNA): TGTGCCAGCAGCTTCAGGGGACAGGGAAATGAGCAGTTCTTC. This translates into CASSFRGQGNEQFF.

CDR3 in DNA: TGTGCCAGCAGCGCTATAGCGGGATCCTACGAGCAGTACTTC. It specifies CASSAIAGSYEQYF. This chain connects TRBV7-9 to TRBJ2-7; 8 nucleotides line up with TRBD2. After removal of 5 bases from V and 1 base from J, the junction contained 4 bases not matched to a gene. CDR1 and CDR2 (germline): SEHNR, FQNEAQ (reference sequence). The CDR3 runs to 14 residues. Looking up the rest from reference TRBV7-9 and TRBJ2-7 gives the full variable domain: DTGVSQNPRHKITKRGQNVTFRCDPISEHNRLYWYRQTLGQGPEFLTYFQNEAQLEKSRLLSDRFSAERPKGSFSTLEIQRTEQGDSAMYLCASSAIAGSYEQYFGPGTRLTVT.

This sequence joins TRBV6-4 and TRBJ2-3, with D unresolved. Germline CDR1 reads MRHNA; CDR2 reads SNTAGT. With 4 bases removed from V and 6 bases from J, the gap between germline ends came to 11 bases. This CDR3 comprises 13 residues. The CDR3 sequence is CASSGSEPDTQYF. The CDR3 region has the DNA TGTGCCAGCAGTGGGTCGGAGCCGGATACGCAGTATTTT.

This clone occurred once. The J gene is TRBJ2-1, the V gene TRBV28; TRBD2 agrees at 8 bases. Trimming cost V 7 bases and J 6 bases; bases outside gene matches: 8. This CDR3 is built from 14 residues. Germline V gene sequence: CDR1 MDHEN, CDR2 SYDVKM. CDR3 region: CASNPGLETNEQFF. The CDR3 DNA reads TGTGCCAGCAACCCGGGACTAGAAACCAATGAGCAGTTCTTC.

This clone turned up a few times. This chain joins TRBV7-9 and TRBJ2-1; D might be TRBD2 (5 bases). Germline V CDR1 and CDR2: SEHNR, FQNEAQ (reference sequence). This CDR3 has 12 amino acids. Trimming took off 3 bases at V and 9 bases at J, with 9 bases between the two ends. The chain's CDR3 is CASSFFRGEQFF. The CDR3 DNA sequence: TGTGCCAGCAGCTTTTTTCGGGGTGAGCAGTTCTTC.

The CDR3 DNA reads as TGTGCCAGCAGCTTGGTGGGACAGGGGGCGTCGGAGCAGTACTTC. Residues: CASSLVGQGASEQYF. This rearrangement joins TRBV5-6 to TRBJ2-7; 12 bases match TRBD1. Per the germline V gene, CDR1 is SGHDT and CDR2 is YYEEEE. This CDR3 region has 15 residues. The V and J ends lost 0 bases and 7 bases, in that order; junction bases with no gene match: 5.

The chain has TRBV14 and TRBJ2-3; no reliable D call. Between the trimmed V and J ends, which lost 0 bases and 4 bases, there was a span of 11 bases. The germline gives CDR1 SGHDN, CDR2 FVKESK. The CDR3 consists of 15 residues. The CDR3 DNA follows: TGTGCCAGCAGCCAAGATAAATCTAGGTCAGATACGCAGTATTTT. It yields the protein CASSQDKSRSDTQYF. The whole variable domain, filled in from reference TRBV14 and TRBJ2-3, reads EAGVTQFPSHSVIEKGQTVTLRCDPISGHDNLYWYRRVMGKEIKFLLHFVKESKQDESGMPNNRFLAERTGGTYSTLKVQPAELEDSGVYFCASSQDKSRSDTQYFGPGTRLTVL.

The chain joins TRBV30 to TRBJ2-5; tentative D call: TRBD2 (6 bases). Germline CDR1 reads GTSNPN; CDR2 reads SVGIG (reference sequence). This CDR3 comprises 16 residues. Trimming removed 5 bases from V and 5 bases from J, with 24 bases in between. CDR3 bases: TGTGCCTGGTCGCCGGGAGCAGTGTTGGTCCGGGAGACCCAGTACTTC. Protein: CAWSPGAVLVRETQYF.

This clone was seen once. The chain couples TRBV28 to TRBJ2-1, with D perhaps TRBD2 (6 bases). CDR3 length equals 14 residues. The V gene lost 10 bases and the J gene lost 4 bases, with 17 bases spanning the gap. The germline V gene has CDR1 MDHEN and CDR2 SYDVKM. The CDR3 here is CATLGEAVYNEQFF. CDR3 coding DNA: TGTGCCACCTTGGGGGAGGCGGTATACAATGAGCAGTTCTTC.

This rearrangement joins TRBV27 to TRBJ2-2; TRBD1 might be the D (6 bases). Trimming stripped 3 bases from V and 5 bases from J, with 7 bases between. CDR3 length equals 13 residues. Germline CDR1 MNHEY, CDR2 SMNVEV (reference sequence). The DNA of the CDR3 is TGTGCCAGCAGTTTCAGGGGTACCGGGGAGCTGTTTTTT. Protein product: CASSFRGTGELFF.

Judged by abundance, this clone is medium-sized. V and J are TRBV15 and TRBJ2-3; D possibly corresponds to TRBD2 (5 bases). The ends were cut back, 1 base at V and 0 bases at J, with 8 bases in the middle. The CDR3 runs to 15 residues. Germline values: CDR1 LNHNV, CDR2 YYDKDF (reference sequence). CDR3 sequence (DNA): TGTGCCACCAGCAGAGCCCGGGGTAGCACAGATACGCAGTATTTT. Amino acids: CATSRARGSTDTQYF.

The rearrangement joins TRBV7-9 to TRBJ2-7, with D tentatively TRBD1 (6 bases). The CDR3 covers 14 residues. Germline CDR1 reads SEHNR; CDR2 reads FQNEAQ (reference sequence). The ends were cut back, 5 bases at V and 1 base at J, with 12 bases in the middle. The CDR3 DNA reads as TGTGCCAGCAGCGGTACCAGGGGTTCCTACGAGCAGTACTTC. Protein: CASSGTRGSYEQYF.

The rearrangement joins TRBV9 to TRBJ2-3; no clear D gene. Germline loops: CDR1 SGDLS, CDR2 YYNGEE. This CDR3 contains 13 residues. Trimming pared 4 bases from V and 1 base from J, leaving 7 bases between. DNA of the CDR3: TGTGCCAGCAGCCCTCTACGCACAGATACGCAGTATTTT. Encoded protein: CASSPLRTDTQYF. Filled out from reference TRBV9 and TRBJ2-3, the complete variable domain reads DSGVTQTPKHLITATGQRVTLRCSPRSGDLSVYWYQQSLDQGLQFLIQYYNGEERAKGNILERFSAQQFPDLHSELNLSSLELGDSALYFCASSPLRTDTQYFGPGTRLTVL.

The chain joins TRBV30 to TRBJ2-7; TRBD1 is a possible D gene (6 bases). The V gene lost 3 bases and the J gene lost 9 bases, with 21 bases spanning the gap. CDR3 length: 14 amino acids. Per germline, CDR1 GTSNPN and CDR2 SVGIG (reference sequence). The CDR3 loop is CAWSPGTSSSVQYF. CDR3 coding DNA: TGTGCCTGGAGCCCCGGGACATCCTCTTCAGTGCAGTACTTC.

This rearrangement joins TRBV28 to TRBJ2-7; D is possibly TRBD2 (5 bases). CDR1 is MDHEN, CDR2 SYDVKM, per germline. With 6 bases removed from V and 5 bases from J, the gap between germline ends came to 17 bases. CDR3 length equals 14 residues. CDR3 loop: CASSPRGFGNEQYF. CDR3 in DNA: TGTGCCAGCAGCCCACGGGGTTTTGGCAACGAGCAGTACTTC. The full variable domain, in which reference TRBV28 and TRBJ2-7 provide the parts outside the CDR3, is DVKVTQSSRYLVKRTGEKVFLECVQDMDHENMFWYRQDPGLGLRLIYFSYDVKMKEKGDIPEGYSVSREKKERFSLILESASTNQTSMYLCASSPRGFGNEQYFGPGTRLTVT.

CDR3 sequence (DNA): TGTGCCAGCAGTTCGACAGCTAATGAAAAACTGTTTTTT. Its translation is CASSSTANEKLFF. This rearrangement joins TRBV28 to TRBJ1-4, with a weak D call TRBD1 (5 bases). The CDR3 is 13 residues long. CDR1 MDHEN and CDR2 SYDVKM come from the germline V gene. V lost 4 bases and J lost 3, with 6 bases in between. Supplemented by reference TRBV28 and TRBJ1-4, the full variable domain reads DVKVTQSSRYLVKRTGEKVFLECVQDMDHENMFWYRQDPGLGLRLIYFSYDVKMKEKGDIPEGYSVSREKKERFSLILESASTNQTSMYLCASSSTANEKLFFGSGTQLSVL.

The genes are TRBV27 and TRBJ1-1; D possibly corresponds to TRBD1 (5 bases). This CDR3 comprises 12 residues. The ends were cut back, 5 bases at V and 4 bases at J, with 8 bases in the middle. The germline V gene encodes CDR1 MNHEY and CDR2 SMNVEV (reference sequence). CDR3 loop: CASSTGGTEAFF. CDR3 DNA sequence: TGTGCCAGCAGTACGGGGGGCACTGAAGCTTTCTTT.

The V call is TRBV7-9, the J call TRBJ2-5; 7 bases fit TRBD2. Germline-derived CDR1 and CDR2 are SEHNR and FQNEAQ (reference sequence). The CDR3 is 17 residues long. Unmatched junction bases numbered 10, after V lost 2 bases and J lost 1 base. CDR3 coding DNA: TGTGCCAGCAGCTTAATCATAGGGGCTAGCGGCCAAGAGACCCAGTACTTC. This encodes CASSLIIGASGQETQYF.

The chain uses TRBV5-1 and TRBJ1-2; 8 bases are a match to TRBD1. There are 13 residues in the CDR3. CDR1 and CDR2 (germline): SGHRS, YFSETQ. The V and J ends lost 4 bases and 4 bases, in that order; junction bases with no gene match: 3. CDR3 residues: CASSIGQGYGYTF. CDR3 in DNA: TGCGCCAGCAGCATTGGACAGGGCTATGGCTACACCTTC.

Only one count was recorded for this clone. The chain has TRBV14 and TRBJ2-7; D possibly corresponds to TRBD1 (5 bases). This CDR3 spans 16 amino acids. Germline V gives CDR1 SGHDN, CDR2 FVKESK. Trimming removed 0 bases at V and 1 base at J, with 13 bases between. CDR3 sequence: CASSQEGALRSYEQYF. DNA for the CDR3: TGTGCCAGCAGCCAAGAAGGGGCTCTGCGTTCCTACGAGCAGTACTTC.

The chain carries TRBV2 and TRBJ2-7; maybe TRBD1 (6 bases). V dropped 3 bases and J dropped 5 bases, with 11 bases sitting between them. Germline CDR1 and CDR2: SNHLY and FYNNEI. CDR3 size: 13 residues. DNA for the CDR3: TGTGCCAGCAGTGAGGCAGGGGTCCACGAGCAGTACTTC. This translates into CASSEAGVHEQYF.

The genes are TRBV5-4 and TRBJ2-5, with 10 bases aligning to TRBD2. CDR1 and CDR2 from the germline V gene are SGHNT and YYREEE (reference sequence). This CDR3 spans 18 amino acids. Trimming cost V 0 bases and J 0 bases; bases outside gene matches: 8. CDR3 in amino acids: CASSLAASGSLYQETQYF. For the CDR3, the DNA is TGTGCCAGCAGCTTGGCGGCTAGCGGGAGTTTGTACCAAGAGACCCAGTACTTC. The variable domain in full, with the rest retrieved from reference TRBV5-4 and TRBJ2-5, is ETGVTQSPTHLIKTRGQQVTLRCSSQSGHNTVSWYQQALGQGPQFIFQYYREEENGRGNFPPRFSGLQFPNYSSELNVNALELDDSALYLCASSLAASGSLYQETQYFGPGTRLLVL.

This chain connects TRBV19 to TRBJ2-3; 8 positions agree with TRBD2. Germline CDR1 reads LNHDA; CDR2 reads SQIVND (reference sequence). The V gene end was trimmed by 1 base and the J gene end by 2 bases; junction bases not matched to a gene: 5. The CDR3 totals 16 residues. The CDR3 region is CASSIGAGVPTDTQYF. The CDR3 nucleotides read TGTGCCAGTAGTATAGGAGCGGGAGTACCCACAGATACGCAGTATTTT.

The chain joins TRBV27 to TRBJ2-3; D unresolved. Trimming removed 3 bases at V and 4 bases at J, with 5 bases between. CDR1 and CDR2 from the germline V gene are MNHEY and SMNVEV (reference sequence). The CDR3 is 12 residues long. CDR3 coding DNA: TGTGCCAGCAGTTTTTCGGCAGATACGCAGTATTTT. Its translation is CASSFSADTQYF.

This chain connects TRBV7-2 to TRBJ2-1; D is unresolved. Looked up from germline, CDR1 is SGHTA and CDR2 is FQGNSA. V lost 3 bases to trimming and J lost 0 bases, with 6 bases between them. This CDR3 spans 14 amino acids. The CDR3 coding sequence is TGTGCCAGCAGCTTGGCCCCCTCCTACAATGAGCAGTTCTTC. Encoded protein: CASSLAPSYNEQFF.

The CDR3: CASRRQREYNEQFF. As DNA, the CDR3 is TGTGCCAGCAGGAGGCAGCGGGAGTACAATGAGCAGTTCTTC. The chain links TRBV2 to TRBJ2-1; TRBD2 matches 8 bases. Germline CDR1 reads SNHLY; CDR2 reads FYNNEI. CDR3 length equals 14 residues. V lost 6 bases and J lost 4; bases outside the gene matches: 5.